This paragraph covers one T cell receptor beta chain sequence. The data stem from a study of Ad26.COV2.S vaccination and SARS-CoV-2 variants. The V and J ends lost 3 bases and 2 bases, in that order; junction bases with no gene match: 3. Germline loops: CDR1 SGHTA, CDR2 FQGTGA. The CDR3 loop spans 15 amino acids. The table came from immunoSEQ multiplex PCR; TCRdb's copy has only in-frame clones and leaves some out. The table has about 480,000 clones, 87% seen once; the top ten hold 9.5% to 15%. Treatment reported: 15 to 20 received Ad26.COV2.S at low or high dose, single or two shots; 5 received placebo; per-sample allocation not given. Sampling happened 63 days after the first vaccine or placebo injection. Wuhan-strain spike was delivered by a replication-incompetent Ad26 vector.

The genes are TRBV7-3 and TRBJ2-2; 7 positions match TRBD2. This clonotype was sampled from a person between 18 and 60 years old who received the Ad26.COV2.S COVID-19 vaccine or a placebo. The source material was peripheral blood, sampled in a trial of Ad26.COV2.S vaccine versus placebo. CDR3 in DNA: TGTGCCAGCAGCTTGGGACTACGAAACACCGGGGAGCTGTTTTTT. Translation: CASSLGLRNTGELFF.